This T cell receptor (beta chain) was documented in a study of T-cell memory formation after mild COVID-19. Study-wide background: The study found TCR clusters largely donor specific.

Study conclusions and caveats: Researchers found some responding clones in pre-infection memory, a sign that cross-reactive memory joined. Contracting CD4+ clones lay largely in CM and EM, with CD8+ ones residing in EMRA.

With respect to this clonotype: The target antigen is unknown.

Researchers used 5'RACE with constant-segment primers to make TCR alpha and TCR beta cDNA libraries that carry sample barcodes and UMIs. TCRdb called the 5' RACE reads again in MiXCR, with one record for every CDR3 protein. The sample carries approximately 150,000 distinct CDR3 sequences, approximately 13% recorded once. Material for sequencing was PBMCs or a T cell subset sorted from them (not recorded which). This TCR was recovered from a man aged 18 to 29 who had mild COVID-19 (a few samples of this study predate the infection). Cell type and time point are not known.

This CDR3 reads CASSATSGASSGANVLTF. CDR3 DNA: TGCGCCAGCAGCGCCACTAGCGGGGCTAGCTCTGGGGCCAACGTCCTGACTTTC. The chain carries TRBV5-1 and TRBJ2-6, with 10 bases matching TRBD2. The CDR3 sequence is 18 residues long. V trimming: 4 bases; J trimming: 0 bases; junction bases outside the gene matches: 7. The germline V gene has CDR1 SGHRS and CDR2 YFSETQ.